The entry that follows covers one T cell receptor beta chain sequence. Its target is not known. The sample is drawn from a study of response to subunit inactivated influenza vaccine. Via MiXCR, TCRdb re-called the RT-PCR reads, giving one row per CDR3 protein. This sample has around 300,000 distinct CDR3 sequences, with 22% found just once. V trimming: 3 bases; J trimming: 4 bases; junction bases outside the gene matches: 4. The germline gives CDR1 SGHRS, CDR2 YFSETQ. This CDR3 is 14 amino acids long. Findings of the study overall: There was a suggestion from the authors that each seasonal influenza vaccination recruits few new T cells.

The source is a man aged 50 to 69 who received an inactivated influenza vaccine. The material was PBMCs from blood, obtained 21 months after vaccination. The chain combines TRBV5-1 with TRBJ1-3; TRBD1 aligns across 7 bases. CDR3 loop: CASSSGTEGNTIYF. In nucleotides, the CDR3 is TGCGCCAGCAGCTCCGGGACAGAGGGAAACACCATATATTTT.